One TCR beta chain is described in this entry. The data stem from a study of blood T cell repertoires in COVID-19. Recruited during active infection, patients (from Seattle) were subsequently followed longitudinally. Source study methods: Nucleated cell number was recorded as an estimate derived from reference gene primer amplification. Assay used: immunoSEQ multiplex PCR; TCRdb lists only in-frame clones, some missing. D and trimming were read from the DNA, whereas the V and J calls and clone size are those reported in that table. The sample lists around 260,000 clones, around 81% occurring once. V was pared by 4 bases and J by 5 bases, with 10 bases of the junction left unmatched. Germline loops: CDR1 MNHEY, CDR2 SVGAGI. This CDR3 is 15 amino acids long.

The chain links TRBV6-5 to TRBJ1-1, with 7 bases fitting TRBD1. The sequenced material came from peripheral blood. The clonotype comes from a person in their 70s with COVID-19, enrolled during active disease. The CDR3 DNA reads TGTGCCAGCAGTTCTCTTGCCAGGGGACAGACTGAAGCTTTCTTT. Protein sequence: CASSSLARGQTEAFF.